This paragraph reports one T cell receptor (beta chain). Its antigen is currently not known. No clone much larger than this one lies a single base away; base qualities are absent. V is trimmed back by 8 bases and J by 14 bases, and the junction contains 9 bases that no gene match accounts for. The germline V gene specifies MNHEY as CDR1 and SVGAGI as CDR2. Measured from the cysteine to the phenylalanine, the CDR3 is 12 residues long. The read is trimmed to its CDR3 DNA, 36 bases read in frame from base 1. The data were taken from a study of lymphopenia after photon versus proton radiotherapy (dated 2019 in TCRdb). In the study overall: Photon and proton radiation therapy were compared by the study for their immunological effects in patients with gastrointestinal tumors who developed high-grade lymphopenia. The study was designed to characterize how the impact on the immune system differs between the two radiation modalities. The cohort comprised about 19 patients with gastrointestinal tumors who received either photon or proton therapy and then developed lymphopenia.

Points the paper makes about the study in general: After the lymphocyte count nadir, repertoires from photon-treated patients showed oligoclonal expansion, particularly of CD8+ Temra cells, and this expansion drove the decline in diversity. Across the cohort, among patients who died, a greater drop in TCR diversity after the nadir was inversely correlated with overall survival time. The authors looked at the survival association only in patients who died, and they framed better survival with proton therapy as a possibility rather than a demonstrated result. During treatment, patients who received photon therapy lost naive T cells and TCR diversity and gained effector/memory populations, whereas patients who received proton therapy remained relatively stable.

The library was built by means of the immunoSEQ multiplex PCR assay. T cell repertoires were profiled with deep sequencing of rearranged TCR beta loci together with multiparametric flow cytometry. This immuneACCESS table, as held by TCRdb, lists in-frame sequences with V and J called but not all clones. Of the missing ones, under half trace to an unresolved V gene in checked studies; the others have no known cause. Counted in this sample were 150,000 or so clones; about 88% of them appeared once. The ten biggest clones cover 4% to 5% of the sample. The material was peripheral blood, obtained from a patient treated with photon-based radiotherapy. This chain joins TRBV6-5 to TRBJ2-1, with TRBD2 matching 10 junction bases. The sequence came from a man between 50 and 59 years old with gastric cancer. The CDR3 region: CASRTGTSEEFF. The sequenced DNA is TGTGCCAGCCGAACCGGGACTAGCGAGGAGTTCTTC.